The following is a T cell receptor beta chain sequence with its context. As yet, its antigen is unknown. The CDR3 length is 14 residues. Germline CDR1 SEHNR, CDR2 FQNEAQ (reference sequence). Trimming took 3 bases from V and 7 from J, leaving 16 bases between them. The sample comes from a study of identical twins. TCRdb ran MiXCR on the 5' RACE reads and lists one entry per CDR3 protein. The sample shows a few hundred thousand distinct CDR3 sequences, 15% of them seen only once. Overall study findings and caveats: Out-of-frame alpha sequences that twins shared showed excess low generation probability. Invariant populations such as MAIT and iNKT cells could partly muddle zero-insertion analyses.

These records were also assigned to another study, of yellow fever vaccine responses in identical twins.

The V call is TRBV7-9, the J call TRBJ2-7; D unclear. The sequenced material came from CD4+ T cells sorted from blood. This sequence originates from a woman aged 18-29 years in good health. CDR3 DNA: TGTGCCAGCAGCTTTTCACGCGCAGGAAGGGAGCAGTACGTC. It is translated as CASSFSRAGREQYV.